The clone carrying this TCR beta chain was detected only a few times. Its cognate antigen is unknown. The V end was cut by 7 bases, the J end by 5 bases, with 13 bases between. The CDR3 is 14 amino acids. Looked up from germline, CDR1 is SGHRS and CDR2 is YFSETQ. The sample comes from a study of beta chain features in type 1 diabetes. Study conclusions and caveats: Patients with Type 1 diabetes showed moderately but significantly shorter TCRB CDR3s in all four CD4+ subsets. Type 1 diabetes patients showed fewer insertions and more deletions at VDJ junctions.

Purity exceeding 95% was reached by all sorted populations. Expressed TCRB transcripts were sequenced because the entire RNA isolate underwent reverse transcription. This table comes from immunoSEQ multiplex PCR, and its TCRdb copy is limited to in-frame clones, with some not included. The sample has just under 150,000 clones; more than 10% are singletons. The chain uses TRBV5-1 and TRBJ1-6; D is perhaps TRBD1 (6 bases). The source is a young man with type 1 diabetes. Sequencing was carried out using central memory CD4+ T cells from blood. The CDR3: CASYSGDDNSPLHF. CDR3 nucleotides: TGCGCCAGCTACTCAGGGGATGATAATTCACCCCTCCACTTT.